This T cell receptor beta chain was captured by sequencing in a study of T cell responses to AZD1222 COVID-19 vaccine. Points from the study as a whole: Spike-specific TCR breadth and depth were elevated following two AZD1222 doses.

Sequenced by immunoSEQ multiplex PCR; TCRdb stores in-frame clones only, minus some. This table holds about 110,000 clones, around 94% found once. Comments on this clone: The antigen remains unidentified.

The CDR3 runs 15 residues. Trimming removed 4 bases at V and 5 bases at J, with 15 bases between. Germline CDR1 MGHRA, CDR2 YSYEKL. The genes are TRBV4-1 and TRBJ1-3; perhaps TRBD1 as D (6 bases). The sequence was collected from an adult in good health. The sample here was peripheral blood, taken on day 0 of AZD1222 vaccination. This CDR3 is CASSPSGTQRNTIYF. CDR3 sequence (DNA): TGCGCCAGCAGCCCCAGCGGGACACAAAGAAACACCATATATTTT.